Each of the 16 T cell receptor beta chains below was sequenced from the same sample in a study of T cell clonality in common variable immunodeficiency. Study findings and constraints: Common variable immunodeficiency TCR beta sequences reportedly had fewer deletions and N-nucleotide insertions.

Antigens for these TCRs are unknown. This table comes from immunoSEQ multiplex PCR, and its TCRdb copy is limited to in-frame clones, with some not included. Recorded here are more than 20,000 clones, with no singletons, and the ten leading clones hold 20% to 25%. Material: peripheral blood mononuclear cells. The receptors stem from a human donor with common variable immunodeficiency.

This clone was picked up many times. The CDR3 goes on 3 residues after the read ends, and that part is filled in from the germline J gene. The chain is built from TRBV12-3 or TRBV12-4 and TRBJ2-7; D ambiguous. The CDR3 consists of 12 residues. V shed 2 bases and J shed 3 bases, with 5 bases lying between them. The DNA read from the CDR3 is TGTGCCAGCAGTTTAAACATCTACGAG. Translated, it gives CASSLNIYE. The CDR3, in full, reads CASSLNIYEQYF.

This clone was seen repeatedly, ten times or more. The sequence runs out 3 residues before the end of the CDR3; the remainder is reconstructed from the germline J gene. The gene calls are TRBV6-2 or TRBV6-3 and TRBJ2-3; the D gene is possibly TRBD2 (5 bases). This CDR3 region has 16 residues. Germline loops: CDR1 MNHEY, CDR2 SVGEGT. Trimming removed 0 bases from V and 0 bases from J, with 10 bases in between. The CDR3 sequence: CASSYSLRASTDTQYF. The sequenced part of the CDR3 DNA is TGTGCCAGCAGTTACTCTTTGCGGGCAAGCACAGATACG.

This clone was counted between two and nine times. The read finishes 3 residues shy of the CDR3 end, and the germline J gene is used to complete it. V is TRBV7-8 and J is TRBJ2-7; D is perhaps TRBD2 (7 bases). The CDR3 is 17 amino acids. V shed 6 bases and J shed 0 bases, with 21 bases lying between them. Per the germline V gene, CDR1 is SGHVS and CDR2 is FQNEAQ. The CDR3 DNA, read in part, is TGTGCCAGCAGGCCTTATGGCGGGGGCAAGAGCTCCTACGAG. Translation gives CASRPYGGGKSSYE. The entire CDR3 protein reads CASRPYGGGKSSYEQYF.

This clone was observed at least ten times. The CDR3 end is not reached by the read, which stops 3 residues before it; the germline J gene fills it in. This sequence joins TRBV6-2 or TRBV6-3 and TRBJ2-1, with 7 bases fitting TRBD2. V was pared by 0 bases and J by 9 bases, with 11 bases of the junction left unmatched. CDR1 is MNHEY, CDR2 SVGEGT, per germline. The CDR3 covers 16 residues. This chain's CDR3 is CASSYSTPAGGGEQFF. The part of the CDR3 DNA that was read is TGTGCCAGCAGTTACTCGACCCCGGCTGGGGGGGGTGAG.

At least ten counts were recorded for this clone. The read finishes 3 residues shy of the CDR3 end, and the germline J gene is used to complete it. The chain couples TRBV18 to TRBJ1-2, with TRBD1 as a possible D gene (5 bases). CDR3 length: 14 amino acids. V lost 2 bases and J lost 1, with 8 bases in between. Germline V gives CDR1 KGHSH, CDR2 LQKENI. The CDR3: CASSPAQVNYGYTF. The CDR3 DNA, read in part, is TGTGCCAGCTCACCAGCACAGGTTAACTATGGC.

This clone was seen only a few times. Germline is not matched at one junction end, which may reflect a read error. The read terminates 3 residues before the CDR3 end, so the remaining end is supplied by the germline J gene. The chain uses TRBV19 and TRBJ1-5; maybe TRBD1 (5 bases). CDR1 LNHDA and CDR2 SQIVND come from the germline V gene (reference sequence). The CDR3 runs to 15 residues. The CDR3 reads CASWTTAYSKQPQHF. CDR3 DNA (partial): TGTGCCAGCTGGACAACAGCTTATAGCAAGCAGCCC.

The table lists this clone with many counts. The CDR3 end falls 3 residues outside the read, so it is completed with the germline J gene. The chain combines TRBV5-4 with TRBJ1-1; D is possibly TRBD1 (5 bases). This CDR3 is built from 15 residues. V was shortened by 5 bases and J by 0 bases, with 14 bases between the two germline ends. Germline lookup yields CDR1 SGHNT and CDR2 YYREEE (reference sequence). CDR3 DNA (partial): TGTGCCAGCAGTATTTACAGGAGCATGAACACTGAA. Protein product: CASSIYRSMNTE. The whole CDR3 sequence is CASSIYRSMNTEAFF.

This clone occurred many times. With the read ending 3 residues before the CDR3 end, the germline J gene is used to fill in that end. The chain combines TRBV5-1 with TRBJ2-3; 8 nucleotides line up with TRBD1. Trimming removed 4 bases from V and 1 base from J; junction bases left unmatched: 5. The CDR3 loop spans 15 amino acids. Germline loops: CDR1 SGHRS, CDR2 YFSETQ. The CDR3 loop reads CASSTPGGGTDTQYF. Partial CDR3 DNA: TGCGCCAGCAGCACTCCAGGGGGCGGCACAGATACG.

Remarks on this clone: The read ends 3 residues shy of where the CDR3 ends; the end is completed using the germline J gene. The chain carries TRBV5-1 and TRBJ2-5; D remains unclear. V was shortened by 2 bases and J by 0 bases, with 5 bases between the two germline ends. This CDR3 has 13 amino acids. From germline, CDR1 is SGHRS and CDR2 YFSETQ. The CDR3 region is CASSFDYQETQYF. The sequenced part of the CDR3 DNA is TGCGCCAGCAGCTTTGACTACCAAGAGACC.

As to this clone: The CDR3 end is not reached by the read, which stops 3 residues before it; the germline J gene fills it in. The chain recombines TRBV7-2 with TRBJ2-7; possible D gene TRBD1, 6 bases. The germline V gene encodes CDR1 SGHTA and CDR2 FQGNSA. The ends were cut back, 5 bases at V and 3 bases at J, with 14 bases in the middle. The CDR3 covers 14 residues. The CDR3 bases that were read are TGTGCCAGCAGCACCCAGGGGCGGAACTACGAG. This translates into CASSTQGRNYE. The full-length CDR3 reads as CASSTQGRNYEQYF. Filled out from reference TRBV7-2 and TRBJ2-7, the complete variable domain reads GAGVSQSPSNKVTEKGKDVELRCDPISGHTALYWYRQSLGQGLEFLIYFQGNSAPDKSGLPSDRFSAERTGGSVSTLTIQRTQQEDSAVYLCASSTQGRNYEQYFGPGTRLTVT.

Only a few counts were recorded for this clone. The read finishes 3 residues shy of the CDR3 end, and the germline J gene is used to complete it. The chain uses TRBV7-3 and TRBJ2-7; 8 bases align to TRBD2. V shed 6 bases and J 5 bases; nucleotides not matched to a gene: 9. Germline CDR1 SGHTA, CDR2 FQGTGA. The CDR3 runs 14 residues. CDR3 DNA, as far as it was read: TGTGCCAGCAGTCCTACTAGGACTAGCAACGAG. Its protein is CASSPTRTSNE. The full CDR3 protein reads CASSPTRTSNEQYF.

The sample holds many counts of this clone. The sequence runs out 3 residues before the end of the CDR3; the remainder is reconstructed from the germline J gene. The chain links TRBV28 to TRBJ1-1; D is possibly TRBD1 (5 bases). In germline, CDR1 is MDHEN, CDR2 SYDVKM. Deletions cut 8 bases from V and 3 bases from J, with 19 bases between. This CDR3 is built from 15 residues. CDR3 bases read: TGTGCCAGCGCAGATGTCGGGGGGGAGTACACTGAA. The encoded protein is CASADVGGEYTE. The CDR3, in full, reads CASADVGGEYTEAFF.

A note on this clone: Relative to the germline gene, one junction end is altered; a read error may explain this. The read falls 3 residues short of the CDR3 end, and the missing part is taken from the germline J gene. Additional DNA sequences in this sample encode the identical CDR3. This rearrangement joins TRBV7-9 to TRBJ2-5, with D uncertain. CDR3 length: 11 amino acids. Per germline, CDR1 SEHNR and CDR2 FQNEAQ (reference sequence). The CDR3 spells CSSSFGETQYF. The part of the CDR3 DNA that was read is TGTTCCAGCAGCTTTGGCGAGACC.

The table lists this clone with many counts. Read sequence stops 3 residues before the CDR3 end, and the germline J gene provides the missing end. The V and J genes are TRBV5-4 and TRBJ2-7; 7 nucleotides agree with TRBD1. With V trimmed by 4 bases and J by 5 bases, 9 bases remained unmatched. Germline V lookup: CDR1 SGHNT, CDR2 YYREEE (reference sequence). CDR3 length equals 14 residues. This chain's CDR3 is CASSPTLTGNEQYF. CDR3 bases read: TGTGCCAGCAGCCCTACATTGACAGGGAACGAG.

There are many counts of this clone. With the read ending 3 residues before the CDR3 end, the germline J gene is used to fill in that end. The J gene is TRBJ1-4, the V gene TRBV6-4; D may be TRBD1 (6 bases). This CDR3 region has 15 residues. Germline lookup yields CDR1 MRHNA and CDR2 SNTAGT. The V end lost 6 bases, the J end lost 0 bases, and 11 bases lay between the germline ends. The sequenced part of the CDR3 DNA is TGTGCCAGCAGAACACAGGGCTCAACTAATGAAAAA. Translated: CASRTQGSTNEK. The entire CDR3 is CASRTQGSTNEKLFF.

This clone was detected ten times or more. Coverage ceases 3 residues before the CDR3 finishes, and the germline J gene fills in the end. V is TRBV6-2 or TRBV6-3 and J is TRBJ2-7; 9 bases map to TRBD2. V lost 6 bases to trimming and J lost 4 bases; unmatched junction nucleotides: 7. From germline, CDR1 is MNHEY and CDR2 SVGEGT. CDR3 length equals 14 residues. The CDR3 protein is CASSLGLAGYEQYF. The sequenced CDR3 bases are TGTGCCAGCAGCCTCGGGCTAGCGGGGTACGAG.